Presented here are 5 T cell receptor beta chains from one specimen sequenced in a study of blood T cell repertoires in COVID-19. This table comes from immunoSEQ multiplex PCR, and its TCRdb copy is limited to in-frame clones, with some not included. The top ten clones hold approximately 8% of a sample with some 150,000 clones, approximately 86% of them seen once. Sequencing was done on a sample of peripheral blood. The receptors were gathered from a woman aged 60-75 years with acute or convalescent COVID-19.

This clone showed up just a few times. The chain has TRBV5-1 and TRBJ2-2; D is uncertain. CDR3 length: 15 amino acids. V gave up 0 bases and J gave up 4 bases, with 10 bases separating them. Germline loops: CDR1 SGHRS, CDR2 YFSETQ. CDR3 sequence reads: CASSLGGGGTGELFF. The CDR3 DNA is TGCGCCAGCAGCTTGGGTGGCGGTGGCACCGGGGAGCTGTTTTTT. The full variable domain, its missing parts supplied by reference TRBV5-1 and TRBJ2-2, is KAGVTQTPRYLIKTRGQQVTLSCSPISGHRSVSWYQQTPGQGLQFLFEYFSETQRNKGNFPGRFSGRQFSNSRSEMNVSTLELGDSALYLCASSLGGGGTGELFFGEGSRLTVL.

The rearrangement uses TRBV10-1 and TRBJ1-4, with 7 positions matching TRBD1. J lost 0 bases, V lost 5 bases, and 9 bases had no gene match. CDR1 WNHNN and CDR2 SYGVQD come from the germline V gene (reference sequence). The CDR3 contains 17 residues. CDR3 region: CASSYRGALTTNEKLFF. Written as DNA, the CDR3 is TGCGCCAGCAGTTACAGGGGAGCCCTAACAACTAATGAAAAACTGTTTTTT.

Remarks on this clone: A single base separates this from a much larger clone, so it may be a read error. The rearrangement joins TRBV28 to TRBJ2-7, with 7 bases lining up with TRBD1. CDR1 is MDHEN and CDR2 is SYDVKM in the germline V gene. Trimming took 6 bases from V and 3 from J; bases not matched to a gene: 5. The CDR3 runs to 13 residues. The CDR3 is CASSQDRFYEQYF. CDR3 nucleotide sequence: TGTGCCAGCAGCCAGGACAGGTTCTACGAGCAGTACTTC. Full variable domain (outside the CDR3, taken from reference TRBV28 and TRBJ2-7): DVKVTQSSRYLVKRTGEKVFLECVQDMDHENMFWYRQDPGLGLRLIYFSYDVKMKEKGDIPEGYSVSREKKERFSLILESASTNQTSMYLCASSQDRFYEQYFGPGTRLTVT.

The chain employs TRBV6-2 or TRBV6-3 and TRBJ2-2, with TRBD2 identical over 10 bases. CDR1 is MNHEY, CDR2 SVGEGT, per germline. After removal of 4 bases from V and 6 bases from J, the junction contained 8 bases not matched to a gene. The CDR3 is 16 amino acids. The CDR3, as DNA: TGTGCCAGCAGTTTAATCTCAAGCGGGGGGGCCGGGGAGCTGTTTTTT. Its translation: CASSLISSGGAGELFF.

J is TRBJ1-5 and V is TRBV18; 8 bases agree with TRBD1. The trim removed 3 bases at V and 5 bases at J, leaving 3 bases unmatched. The germline gives CDR1 KGHSH, CDR2 LQKENI. CDR3 length: 14 amino acids. As DNA, the CDR3 is TGTGCCAGCTCACCCGTGACAGGGGATCAGCCCCAGCATTTT. Translated, it gives CASSPVTGDQPQHF. Full variable domain (remainder filled in from reference TRBV18 and TRBJ1-5): NAGVMQNPRHLVRRRGQEARLRCSPMKGHSHVYWYRQLPEEGLKFMVYLQKENIIDESGMPKERFSAEFPKEGPSILRIQQVVRGDSAAYFCASSPVTGDQPQHFGDGTRLSIL.